These T cell receptor beta chains were read from a single sample in a study of shared clonotypes between healthy human individuals. TCRdb keeps only in-frame clones here, not all; method: immunoSEQ multiplex PCR. Among approximately 460,000 clones listed, 60% to 80% were seen once. The sequenced material came from PBMCs. The receptors derive from a woman aged 40 to 55 in good health. Some clones in this sample may be carry-over from other donors' samples. The CDR3 runs from the conserved cysteine through the conserved F or W. Each record gives: CDR3 protein, CDR3 DNA, J gene, CDR3 length, clone size, D gene, V gene. The D gene is left open where the match is weak. A row's size may be missing; if present it is once, few, many or a size class.

CASSQPGQGAFYGYTF	TGCGCCAGCAGCCAACCCGGGCAGGGGGCCTTCTATGGCTACACCTTC	TRBJ1-2	16	.	TRBD1	TRBV4-3
CASSAEGLAGTYEQYF	TGTGCCAGCAGCGCGGAGGGACTAGCGGGAACCTACGAGCAGTACTTC	TRBJ2-7	16	.	TRBD2	TRBV9
CASSQGADSNQPQHF	TGCGCCAGCAGCCAAGGGGCAGATAGCAATCAGCCCCAGCATTTT	TRBJ1-5	15	once	.	TRBV4-1
CASSFWTGPSYEQYF	TGCGCCAGCAGCTTTTGGACAGGGCCCTCCTACGAGCAGTACTTC	TRBJ2-7	15	.	TRBD1	TRBV5-1
CASSLGTGSTGELFF	TGTGCCAGCAGCTTAGGGACAGGGTCGACCGGGGAGCTGTTTTTT	TRBJ2-2	15	.	TRBD1	TRBV7-9
CASSLRGQGSNQPQHF	TGTGCCAGCAGCTTAAGAGGTCAGGGGAGCAATCAGCCCCAGCATTTT	TRBJ1-5	16	.	.	TRBV7-3
CASSLDRNNEYF	TGTGCCAGCAGCCTGGACAGGAATAACGAGTACTTC	TRBJ2-7	12	.	TRBD1	TRBV7-9
CASSATQGASEAFF	TGTGCCAGCAGTGCCACACAGGGGGCTTCTGAAGCTTTCTTT	TRBJ1-1	14	.	TRBD1	TRBV6-1
CASSWQGAVNEQYF	TGTGCCAGCAGCTGGCAGGGGGCTGTCAACGAGCAGTACTTC	TRBJ2-7	14	.	TRBD1	TRBV5-4
CASSQTGVQPQHF	TGCGCCAGCAGCCAAACAGGGGTTCAGCCCCAGCATTTT	TRBJ1-5	13	.	TRBD1	TRBV4-3
CASSLYSRNTEAFF	TGCGCCAGCAGCTTGTACAGCAGGAACACTGAAGCTTTCTTT	TRBJ1-1	14	.	.	TRBV5-1
CASSLGPSGKNTGELFF	TGTGCCAGCAGCTTAGGCCCCAGCGGGAAGAACACCGGGGAGCTGTTTTTT	TRBJ2-2	17	.	TRBD2	TRBV7-9
CASRWSLADSYEQYF	TGTGCCAGCAGGTGGTCCCTAGCGGACTCCTACGAGCAGTACTTC	TRBJ2-7	15	few	TRBD2	TRBV6-5
CASSAIGGNTIYF	TGTGCCAGCAGCGCCATTGGAGGAAACACCATATATTTT	TRBJ1-3	13	few	.	TRBV7-9
CASSSSPSSAGRGEQFF	TGTGCCAGCAGCTCCAGCCCCTCTAGCGCGGGGAGGGGCGAGCAGTTCTTC	TRBJ2-1	17	.	TRBD2	TRBV13
CASSPETGFYLEQYF	TGCGCTAGCAGCCCCGAGACAGGGTTCTACTTGGAGCAGTACTTC	TRBJ2-5	15	.	TRBD1	TRBV5-1
CASSLSSNTGELFF	TGTGCCAGCAGCTTATCCTCAAACACCGGGGAGCTGTTTTTT	TRBJ2-2	14	.	.	TRBV7-2
CASSQVRPSGFYEQYF	TGCGCCAGCAGCCAAGTCAGGCCTAGCGGTTTCTACGAGCAGTACTTC	TRBJ2-7	16	.	TRBD2	TRBV4-3
CASSSRTGGGQETQYF	TGTGCCAGTAGTTCTCGGACAGGGGGAGGGCAAGAGACCCAGTACTTC	TRBJ2-5	16	many	TRBD1	TRBV19
CAVPGRKVPYEQYF	TGTGCCGTCCCCGGAAGGAAAGTCCCCTACGAGCAGTACTTC	TRBJ2-7	14	.	.	TRBV28
CASSLAGGGFGNQPQHF	TGTGCCAGCAGCTTGGCGGGCGGGGGCTTTGGCAATCAGCCCCAGCATTTT	TRBJ1-5	17	.	.	TRBV5-6
CASQGTPNQPQHF	TGTGCCAGCCAAGGGACACCCAATCAGCCCCAGCATTTT	TRBJ1-5	13	.	.	TRBV25-1
CASSYQMDQGQFF	TGTGCCAGTAGTTATCAAATGGACCAGGGGCAGTTCTTC	TRBJ2-1	13	.	.	TRBV19
CASSDSGNTIYF	TGTGCCAGCAGTGACTCTGGAAACACCATATATTTT	TRBJ1-3	12	.	.	TRBV7-2
CASSLGPRDSAYF	TGTGCCAGCAGTCTGGGGCCAAGGGACTCGGCGTACTTC	TRBJ2-7	13	.	.	TRBV6-5
CASSLRRGLLYGYTF	TGTGCCAGCAGCTTGAGGCGGGGCCTCCTCTATGGCTACACCTTC	TRBJ1-2	15	.	.	TRBV2
CASSYRESGANVLTF	TGTGCCAGCAGTTATCGCGAGTCTGGGGCCAACGTCCTGACTTTC	TRBJ2-6	15	once	.	TRBV6-5
CASRQRGAQSNQPQHF	TGTGCCAGTAGACAGAGGGGGGCGCAGAGCAATCAGCCCCAGCATTTT	TRBJ1-5	16	.	.	TRBV19
CAWGGPMNTEAFF	TGTGCCTGGGGGGGGCCCATGAACACTGAAGCTTTCTTT	TRBJ1-1	13	.	.	TRBV30
CASSATGLAQETQYF	TGTGCCAGCTCAGCGACGGGACTAGCACAAGAGACCCAGTACTTC	TRBJ2-5	15	.	TRBD2	TRBV18
CASSLQGAPQGSQFF	TGTGCCAGCAGCTTACAGGGAGCCCCGCAGGGAAGTCAGTTCTTC	TRBJ2-1	15	once	.	TRBV7-3
CASSRTAYEQYF	TGTGCCAGCAGCCGGACAGCTTACGAGCAGTACTTC	TRBJ2-7	12	.	.	TRBV7-9
CASNPGGALYEQYF	TGTGCCAGCAACCCGGGGGGAGCGTTGTACGAGCAGTACTTC	TRBJ2-7	14	few	TRBD2	TRBV28
CATSQGLVDTQYF	TGCGCCACCTCACAGGGTTTAGTAGATACGCAGTATTTT	TRBJ2-3	13	.	.	TRBV5-1
CARSLVAGDWNEQFF	TGTGCCAGAAGCTTGGTGGCGGGAGATTGGAATGAGCAGTTCTTC	TRBJ2-1	15	.	TRBD2	TRBV5-3